These 18 T cell receptor beta chains were all obtained from the same sample, sequenced in a study of vaccination effects on CD4 cells after COVID-19. TCRdb's table, derived via immunoSEQ multiplex PCR, lists solely in-frame clones and lacks some. The table records 20,000 to 30,000 clones, approximately 70% of them present only once. Using viral peptide pools, the ViraFEST assay grew out antigen-specific CD4+ T cells prior to sequencing. Investigators separated out CD4+ T cells once around nine days of culture had passed. Either the mRNA-1273 or the BNT162b2 vaccine was given to participants as two doses. For these TCRs, the target antigens are not known. The source was CD4+ T cells from PBMCs cultured with SARS-CoV-2 spike peptides, collected after COVID-19 vaccination. These receptor sequences come from a human donor who received a COVID-19 vaccine.

There are a few counts of this clone. The V call is TRBV5-4, the J call TRBJ2-2; D is perhaps TRBD1 (5 bases). The CDR3 loop spans 14 amino acids. Germline V lookup: CDR1 SGHNT, CDR2 YYREEE (reference sequence). With 0 bases removed from V and 4 bases from J, the gap between germline ends came to 7 bases. CDR3 in amino acids: CASSLAGITGELFF. Written as DNA, the CDR3 is TGTGCCAGCAGCTTGGCAGGGATCACCGGGGAGCTGTTTTTT.

This clone was counted a single time. The rearrangement joins TRBV6-5 to TRBJ1-2; no firm D call. V was trimmed by 2 bases and J by 3 bases, leaving 13 bases between them. The germline CDR1 and CDR2 sequences are MNHEY and SVGAGI. The CDR3 totals 15 residues. CDR3 loop: CASSYAEPGHYGYTF. As DNA, the CDR3 is TGTGCCAGCAGTTACGCAGAACCCGGACACTATGGCTACACCTTC.

V is TRBV12-5 and J is TRBJ2-2, with TRBD2 as a possible D gene (7 bases). This CDR3 spans 16 amino acids. The germline V gene encodes CDR1 LGHNT and CDR2 FRNRAP. Trimming cost V 0 bases and J 4 bases, with 12 bases left between them. The DNA for the CDR3 is TGTGCTAGTGGTTTGGTACTGGGGGGGGCCACCGGGGAGCTGTTTTTT. Amino acid sequence: CASGLVLGGATGELFF.

This rearrangement joins TRBV27 to TRBJ2-1; 10 nucleotides agree with TRBD2. Germline-derived CDR1 and CDR2 are MNHEY and SMNVEV (reference sequence). CDR3 length: 15 amino acids. After removal of 7 bases from V and 10 bases from J, the junction contained 13 bases not matched to a gene. This CDR3 is CASNTELAGAREQFF. The CDR3 nucleotides are TGTGCCAGCAATACGGAGCTAGCGGGAGCTAGGGAGCAGTTCTTC.

The gene calls are TRBV6-5 and TRBJ2-2; TRBD1 aligns across 10 bases. The V gene end was trimmed by 5 bases and the J gene end by 6 bases; junction bases not matched to a gene: 3. From germline, CDR1 is MNHEY and CDR2 SVGAGI. The CDR3 length is 14 residues. The CDR3 here is CASSRDRGAGELFF. Here the CDR3 DNA reads TGTGCCAGCAGTCGGGACAGGGGAGCCGGGGAGCTGTTTTTT.

The chain is built from TRBV10-3 and TRBJ2-2; the match to TRBD1 covers 7 bases. V dropped 4 bases and J dropped 4; count of bases not matched to a gene: 6. The CDR3 sequence is 15 residues long. Germline CDR1 ENHRY, CDR2 SYGVKD. CDR3 sequence (DNA): TGTGCCATCAGTGTGGACAGGACGTTCACCGGGGAGCTGTTTTTT. Amino acids: CAISVDRTFTGELFF.

The chain's CDR3 is CASSQVGRRAPYFLGYTF. CDR3 DNA: TGTGCCAGCAGCCAAGTGGGACGCAGGGCCCCCTATTTCTTAGGCTACACCTTC. The V gene is TRBV4-2, the J gene TRBJ1-2; tentatively, D is TRBD1 (5 bases). This CDR3 is 18 amino acids long. Per germline, CDR1 LGHNA and CDR2 YNFKEQ. The V end lost 1 base, the J end lost 8 bases, and 26 bases lay between the germline ends.

J is TRBJ1-1 and V is TRBV5-1; tentatively, D is TRBD1 (6 bases). Trimming pared 1 base from V and 5 bases from J, leaving 12 bases between. The CDR3 has 14 residues. Germline V gene sequence: CDR1 SGHRS, CDR2 YFSETQ. CDR3 amino acids: CASSLNTGRTEAFF. The CDR3 nucleotides read TGCGCCAGCAGCTTGAATACAGGGAGGACTGAAGCTTTCTTT.

The chain recombines TRBV30 with TRBJ2-3; 9 bases line up with TRBD2. The CDR3 runs to 15 residues. Unmatched junction bases numbered 6, after V lost 4 bases and J lost 1 base. CDR1 is GTSNPN and CDR2 is SVGIG in the germline V gene (reference sequence). CDR3 sequence reads: CAWTVRLAGTDTQYF. CDR3 DNA sequence: TGTGCCTGGACGGTACGACTAGCGGGCACAGATACGCAGTATTTT.

This clone was found a few times. This chain joins TRBV3-1 (or the pseudogene TRBV3-2) and TRBJ1-5, with D unresolved. CDR1 is LGHDT and CDR2 is YNNKEL in the germline V gene (reference sequence). CDR3 length: 15 amino acids. Trimming left V 0 bases short and J 6 bases short, with 12 bases between. The CDR3 sequence: CASSQDLSDLQPQHF. CDR3 nucleotide sequence: TGTGCCAGCAGCCAAGATTTGTCGGATCTTCAGCCCCAGCATTTT.

The chain has TRBV5-1 and TRBJ2-3; 11 bases are shared with TRBD1. Trimming cost V 4 bases and J 2 bases; bases outside gene matches: 6. Germline loops: CDR1 SGHRS, CDR2 YFSETQ. The CDR3 is made up of 16 amino acids. As DNA, the CDR3 is TGCGCCAGCAGCAGGGGACAGGGGGATTTCACAGATACGCAGTATTTT. Protein: CASSRGQGDFTDTQYF.

This sequence joins TRBV5-4 and TRBJ1-3, with TRBD1 as a possible D gene (5 bases). Germline lookup yields CDR1 SGHNT and CDR2 YYREEE (reference sequence). CDR3 size: 13 residues. V was pared by 1 base and J by 6 bases, with 8 bases between. CDR3 in DNA: TGTGCCAGCAGCTTGCAGGGAATAAACACCATATATTTT. It is translated as CASSLQGINTIYF.

This sequence joins TRBV29-1 and TRBJ1-1; 7 nucleotides match TRBD1. V lost 4 bases, J lost 0 bases, and 5 bases stayed unmatched. Germline lookup yields CDR1 SQVTM and CDR2 ANQGSEA. The CDR3 consists of 14 residues. This CDR3 is CSVGGQAMNTEAFF. Written as DNA, the CDR3 is TGCAGCGTTGGTGGACAGGCAATGAACACTGAAGCTTTCTTT.

The CDR3 coding sequence is TGCGCCAGCAGCTCGGGACAGTCGGCGGGCGGCTACACCTTC. This translates into CASSSGQSAGGYTF. The chain has TRBV5-1 and TRBJ1-2; 7 bases agree with TRBD1. This CDR3 has 14 residues. Germline-derived CDR1 and CDR2 are SGHRS and YFSETQ. Trimming at V came to 3 bases and at J to 8 bases, leaving 10 bases not matched to a gene. The variable domain in full, with the rest retrieved from reference TRBV5-1 and TRBJ1-2, is KAGVTQTPRYLIKTRGQQVTLSCSPISGHRSVSWYQQTPGQGLQFLFEYFSETQRNKGNFPGRFSGRQFSNSRSEMNVSTLELGDSALYLCASSSGQSAGGYTFGSGTRLTVV.

The chain carries TRBV19 and TRBJ2-5, with D possibly being TRBD1 or TRBD2 (5 bases each). The CDR3 contains 14 residues. Germline-derived CDR1 and CDR2 are LNHDA and SQIVND (reference sequence). Between the trimmed V and J ends, which lost 5 bases and 5 bases, there was a span of 15 bases. The CDR3: CASSGNRGPETQYF. CDR3 coding DNA: TGTGCCAGTAGTGGGAACCGGGGCCCGGAGACCCAGTACTTC.

The chain carries TRBV7-2 and TRBJ2-3; unclear D gene. Germline CDR1 is SGHTA and CDR2 is FQGNSA. CDR3 size: 13 residues. With 3 bases removed from V and 0 bases from J, the gap between germline ends came to 4 bases. The CDR3 nucleotides read TGTGCCAGCAGCTTGATGAGCACAGATACGCAGTATTTT. This translates into CASSLMSTDTQYF.

The J gene is TRBJ1-5, the V gene TRBV29-1, with 7 nucleotides matching TRBD1. CDR3 length equals 13 residues. With 6 bases clipped from V and 4 bases from J, the junction kept 6 bases outside the gene matches. In germline, CDR1 is SQVTM, CDR2 ANQGSEA. CDR3 bases: TGCAGCGTCGGGGACAGCCGGAATCAGCCCCAGCATTTT. Residues: CSVGDSRNQPQHF.

V is TRBV6-5 and J is TRBJ2-2; D gene uncertain. The CDR3 runs 14 residues. V lost 6 bases to trimming and J lost 0 bases, with 8 bases between them. Looked up from germline, CDR1 is MNHEY and CDR2 is SVGAGI. The CDR3 protein is CASSDTANTGELFF. The CDR3 DNA reads TGTGCCAGCAGCGATACAGCGAACACCGGGGAGCTGTTTTTT.